The sample holds a few counts of the clone carrying this T cell receptor (beta chain). The data were obtained in a study of blood T cells in healthy people across ages. Using a J-beta primer mix together with a sample-barcoded 5' primer, a second PCR was run for roughly 7 to 12 cycles. TCRdb analysed the 5' RACE reads with MiXCR anew, one entry per CDR3 protein. Of roughly 1.7 million distinct CDR3 sequences in the sample, about 31% were seen once. The CDR3 sequence is 14 residues long. Looked up from germline, CDR1 is SGHAT and CDR2 is FQDESV (reference sequence). The receptor was isolated from a woman aged 25 to 45 in good health. The V and J genes are TRBV11-1 and TRBJ2-5, with D tentatively TRBD1 or TRBD2 (5 bases each). The DNA end is more similar to TRBJ2-7, so the J call may be wrong. Material: blood. This chain's CDR3 is CASSLGRIMTEQYF. In nucleotides, the CDR3 is TGTGCCAGCAGCTTGGGACGGATCATGACCGAGCAGTACTTC.